This TCR beta chain was profiled in a study of blood T cell repertoires in COVID-19. Study-wide context: The cDNA or gDNA used as material had been derived from T cells, B-cell-depleted T cells, or PBMCs.

V lost 6 bases and J lost 4; bases outside the gene matches: 8. There are 14 residues in the CDR3. The germline gives CDR1 MDHEN, CDR2 SYDVKM. Those who participated ranged in age from roughly 18 to 95 years and resided in 20 to 25 US areas. Cohort allocation depended upon clinical history that participants reported. It was within 2 weeks before study entry that exposed participants met a COVID-19 case. Repertoires were generated with immunoSEQ multiplex PCR, while TCRdb's copy carries only in-frame clones and drops some. Found here are roughly 230,000 clones, 70% to 90% of them singletons; the top ten hold 6.6%.

This TCR was recovered from a woman aged 50 to 60 who had been exposed to COVID-19. The V gene is TRBV28, the J gene TRBJ1-1; 7 bases align to TRBD1. The material sequenced was PBMCs or T cells enriched from blood (not recorded which). CDR3 in DNA: TGTGCCAGCAGGCCGACAGGGTGGATCACTGAAGCTTTCTTT. Protein sequence: CASRPTGWITEAFF.